This T cell receptor beta chain was observed in a study of patients and donors after allogeneic stem cell transplantation. This clonotype was seen a few times. TCRdb redid the calling of the RT-PCR reads with MiXCR, one entry per CDR3 protein. The sample shows around 70,000 distinct CDR3 sequences, more than 20% of them seen only once. Germline lookup yields CDR1 MGHRA and CDR2 YSYEKL. The V end lost 4 bases, the J end lost 0 bases, and 10 bases lay between the germline ends. The CDR3 runs 15 residues. Material: blood, either unsorted or a sorted T cell fraction (not recorded which). The TCR originated in a human donor who was either an allogeneic HSCT recipient or a stem cell or donor lymphocyte infusion donor (not recorded which). It is not recorded whose cells these are; they may come from a transplant donor. The genes are TRBV4-1 and TRBJ1-5; D gene uncertain. The CDR3 DNA is TGCGCCAGCAGCCCGTACTGGTATAGCAATCAGCCCCAGCATTTT. Its protein is CASSPYWYSNQPQHF.